This T cell receptor (beta chain) comes out of a study of cytomegalovirus exposure and HLA in healthy donors. A word on this clone: Its antigen remains unknown.

Study results and caveats: Presence/absence analyses supposed approximately even sequencing depth among donors. The dataset shows that most TCR sequences were rare, while some public TCRs occurred in many donors. Earlier findings revealed that most TCR beta V segments proved productive either about 87% or about 30% of the time.

The CDR3 totals 13 residues. The V gene's germline CDR1 is MNHEY and CDR2 SMNVEV (reference sequence). V lost 5 bases and J lost 3, with 11 bases in between. The PCR used 60 Vbeta and 13 Jbeta primers. Generated by immunoSEQ multiplex PCR, the TCRdb table keeps only in-frame clones and is missing some. Of under 200,000 clones in the sample, 60% to 80% were seen once. The sample consisted of PBMCs. The chain links TRBV27 to TRBJ2-7; no definite D call. The sequence was obtained from a woman between 40 and 50 years old in good health and CMV-seropositive. DNA of the CDR3: TGTGCCAGCAGTCCCTTAGATAGCTACGAGCAGTACTTC. It is translated as CASSPLDSYEQYF.